Sequencing of this TCR beta chain was carried out in a study of blood T cell repertoires in COVID-19. About the study: Nucleic acid was either cDNA or gDNA, and it came from T cells, B-cell-depleted T cells, or PBMCs.

J gave up 6 bases and V 0 bases, and 2 bases lay outside the gene matches. Per germline, CDR1 SGHDT and CDR2 YYEEEE. The CDR3 is 13 amino acids. Per the original methods: Scientists estimated how many nucleated cells there were by amplifying reference gene primers. Clones were sequenced by immunoSEQ multiplex PCR, and TCRdb holds only the in-frame ones, with some missing. That table furnishes V, J and clone size, whereas the DNA furnished D and trimming. The repertoire holds some 70,000 clones, with roughly 84% as singletons. Sequencing was carried out using peripheral blood. This clonotype was obtained from a man at least 80 years old with acute or convalescent COVID-19. This chain joins TRBV5-6 and TRBJ1-2; TRBD1 agrees at 7 bases. In nucleotides, the CDR3 is TGTGCCAGCAGCTTGGAAGGGGGCAATGGCTACACCTTC. This encodes CASSLEGGNGYTF.